This T cell receptor beta chain originates from a study of CD8+CD57+ T cells in acquired aplastic anemia. Study in general: Sorting CD4+ and CD8+ cells gave DNA averaging around 3 ug.

On this clonotype: Its antigen is currently unknown.

For sequencing, patients were chosen who had shown expansion of CD8+CD57+ cells by flow cytometry. Whole-study results and caveats: Patients and healthy controls showed no significant CD8+ Simpson's diversity difference. The number of CD8+ CDR3 sequences shared by patients and controls was about 30.

Genomic DNA, the template, was used for profiling of the TCR beta VDJ and CDR3. One entry per CDR3 protein results from TCRdb running MiXCR on the reads. The repertoire has under 500,000 distinct CDR3 sequences, 25% to 40% of them found once; the top ten carry roughly 0.8%. The length of the CDR3 is 13 residues. Trimming shortened V by 7 bases and J by 4 bases, and 14 bases separated the two germline ends. Germline V gives CDR1 DFQATT, CDR2 SNEGSKA (reference sequence). Sequencing was done on a sample of sorted CD4+, CD8+, or CD8+CD57+ T cells (not recorded which) from PBMCs. V usage is TRBV20-1 and J usage is TRBJ1-5; D might be TRBD1 (5 bases). This TCR derives from a human donor with aplastic anemia. CDR3 protein: CSEAQGTNQPQHF. The CDR3 DNA reads as TGCAGTGAAGCGCAGGGTACTAATCAGCCCCAGCATTTT.